This TCR beta chain derives from a study of beta chain features in type 1 diabetes. This clone was found a few times. No antigen is known for it. Investigators reverse transcribed all isolated RNA, so they sequenced expressed TCRB transcripts. Clones were read by immunoSEQ multiplex PCR, and TCRdb kept only the in-frame ones, dropping some. The sample consists of 500,000 to 800,000 clones, 9.5% to 15% of them appearing once. This CDR3 has 12 residues. Germline CDR1 SEHNR, CDR2 FQNEAQ (reference sequence). Trimming cost V 4 bases and J 6 bases, with 7 bases left between them. Findings and caveats of the study: Moderate but significant shortening of TCRB CDR3s was recorded in all four CD4+ subsets from Type 1 diabetes patients.

The rearrangement joins TRBV7-9 to TRBJ2-1; no definite D call. The receptor was derived from a man aged 25-40 years with type 1 diabetes. Sequencing used naive CD4+ T cells from blood. The CDR3 DNA is TGTGCCAGCAGCTCGGCAGGCAATGAGCAGTTCTTC. Translation gives CASSSAGNEQFF.